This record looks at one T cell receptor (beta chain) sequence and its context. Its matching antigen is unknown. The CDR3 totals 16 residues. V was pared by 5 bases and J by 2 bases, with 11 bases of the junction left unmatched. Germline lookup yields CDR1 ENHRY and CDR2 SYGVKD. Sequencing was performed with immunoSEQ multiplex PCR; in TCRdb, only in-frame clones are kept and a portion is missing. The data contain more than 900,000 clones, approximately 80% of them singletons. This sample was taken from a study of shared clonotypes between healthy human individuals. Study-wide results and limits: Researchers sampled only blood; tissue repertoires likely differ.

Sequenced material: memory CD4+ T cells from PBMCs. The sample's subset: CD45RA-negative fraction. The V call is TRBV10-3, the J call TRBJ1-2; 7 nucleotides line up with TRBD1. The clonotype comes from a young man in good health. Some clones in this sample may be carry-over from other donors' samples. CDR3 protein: CAISFPGTDRNYGYTF. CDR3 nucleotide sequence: TGTGCCATCAGTTTCCCCGGGACAGATAGAAACTATGGCTACACCTTC.